This TCR beta chain comes out of a study of OX40 agonist ivuxolimab in advanced cancers. Blood specimens came from baseline, cycle 4 day 1, and cycle 7 day 1. Germline V lookup: CDR1 SGHTA, CDR2 FQGNSA. Between the trimmed V and J ends, which lost 4 bases and 7 bases, there was a span of 14 bases. This CDR3 region has 13 residues. TCRdb's copy holds only in-frame clones and misses some; the assay was immunoSEQ multiplex PCR. The table has tens of thousands of clones, about 88% seen once. This sequence was found in an adult with an advanced solid tumor such as melanoma, head and neck, liver or kidney cancer. The chain combines TRBV7-2 with TRBJ2-7; D is perhaps TRBD1 or TRBD2 (7 bases each). The sample was CD4+ or CD8+ T cells sorted from blood, taken in a trial of the OX40 agonist ivuxolimab. CDR3 bases: TGTGCCAGCAGCTGGGAGGGGGCGGGTGAGCAGTACTTC. Its protein is CASSWEGAGEQYF. Based on the CDR3 plus reference TRBV7-2 and TRBJ2-7, the full variable domain is GAGVSQSPSNKVTEKGKDVELRCDPISGHTALYWYRQSLGQGLEFLIYFQGNSAPDKSGLPSDRFSAERTGGSVSTLTIQRTQQEDSAVYLCASSWEGAGEQYFGPGTRLTVT.